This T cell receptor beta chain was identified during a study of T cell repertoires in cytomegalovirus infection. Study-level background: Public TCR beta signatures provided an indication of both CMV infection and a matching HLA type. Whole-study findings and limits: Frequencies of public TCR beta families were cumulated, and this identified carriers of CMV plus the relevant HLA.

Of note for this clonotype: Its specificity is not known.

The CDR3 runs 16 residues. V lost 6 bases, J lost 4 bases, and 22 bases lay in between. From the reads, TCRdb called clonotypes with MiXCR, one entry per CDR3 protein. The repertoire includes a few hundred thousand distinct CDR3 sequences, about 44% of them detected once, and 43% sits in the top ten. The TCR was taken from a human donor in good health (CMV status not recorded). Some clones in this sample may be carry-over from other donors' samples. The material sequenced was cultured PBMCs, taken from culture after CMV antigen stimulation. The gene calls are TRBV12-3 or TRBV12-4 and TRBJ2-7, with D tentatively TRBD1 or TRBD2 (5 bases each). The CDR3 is CASSLSSGLGTYEQYF. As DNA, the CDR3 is TGTGCCAGCAGCCTCTCATCAGGACTGGGGACGTACGAGCAGTACTTC.